The 30 T cell receptor beta chains below come from one sample, sequenced in a study of shared clonotypes between healthy human individuals. Only in-frame clones appear in the TCRdb table, and some are missing; sequencing was by immunoSEQ multiplex PCR. Of around 1,900,000 clones listed, around 93% are singletons. Naivety among CD8 cells was defined by CD45RO negativity and positive CCR7 selection, thereby excluding terminally differentiated effector memory CD45RA+ cells. The sequencing input was naive CD8+ T cells from PBMCs. These receptors were obtained from a man aged 18 to 30 in good health. Some clones in this sample may be carry-over from other donors' samples.

The J gene is TRBJ2-1, the V gene TRBV28; 11 nucleotides agree with TRBD2. With V trimmed by 5 bases and J by 2 bases, 11 bases remained unmatched. Germline V gives CDR1 MDHEN, CDR2 SYDVKM. The CDR3 is made up of 18 amino acids. The CDR3 DNA sequence: TGTGCCAGCAGTCTCATACCGGGACTAGCGGAGACCTACAATGAGCAGTTCTTC. It yields the protein CASSLIPGLAETYNEQFF.

This clone was recorded a few times. In the same sample, other DNA sequences code for this CDR3. This chain links TRBV28 with TRBJ2-2, with D hard to call. Trimming stripped 5 bases from V and 3 bases from J, with 1 base between. The CDR3 consists of 11 residues. CDR1 and CDR2 from the germline V gene are MDHEN and SYDVKM. The DNA of the CDR3 is TGTGCCAGCAGTGACACCGGGGAGCTGTTTTTT. As protein: CASSDTGELFF.

The CDR3 loop reads CASSFRTGSSTDTQYF. In DNA, the CDR3 is TGTGCCAGCAGTTTCCGGACAGGGTCGAGCACAGATACGCAGTATTTT. The chain employs TRBV28 and TRBJ2-3; 8 nucleotides agree with TRBD1. Germline V gene lookup returns CDR1 MDHEN and CDR2 SYDVKM. The trim removed 3 bases at V and 0 bases at J, leaving 5 bases unmatched. This CDR3 has 16 residues. Full variable domain (outside the CDR3, taken from reference TRBV28 and TRBJ2-3): DVKVTQSSRYLVKRTGEKVFLECVQDMDHENMFWYRQDPGLGLRLIYFSYDVKMKEKGDIPEGYSVSREKKERFSLILESASTNQTSMYLCASSFRTGSSTDTQYFGPGTRLTVL.

The J gene is TRBJ2-7, the V gene TRBV29-1; 8 bases are shared with TRBD2. The CDR3 totals 15 residues. Trimming took 6 bases from V and 5 from J; bases not matched to a gene: 15. CDR1 and CDR2 from the germline V gene are SQVTM and ANQGSEA. CDR3 in DNA: TGCAGCGTCGAAAAGAGACTAGCGAGGTCCCACGAGCAGTACTTC. This translates into CSVEKRLARSHEQYF.

The V and J genes are TRBV4-1 and TRBJ2-3; 8 positions match TRBD1. CDR3 length: 17 residues. Germline values: CDR1 MGHRA, CDR2 YSYEKL. V dropped 3 bases and J dropped 0; count of bases not matched to a gene: 8. The DNA for the CDR3 is TGCGCCAGCAGCCACTCTCCACAGGGGGGAAGCACAGATACGCAGTATTTT. It codes for CASSHSPQGGSTDTQYF.

The V and J genes are TRBV4-2 and TRBJ1-2; D unclear. Trimming cost V 0 bases and J 4 bases, with 18 bases left between them. The CDR3 has 17 residues. Per germline, CDR1 LGHNA and CDR2 YNFKEQ. The CDR3 spells CASSQDPGKTVPYGYTF. CDR3 nucleotides: TGTGCCAGCAGCCAAGATCCGGGGAAAACCGTACCCTATGGCTACACCTTC.

The chain couples TRBV7-9 to TRBJ1-5; D remains ambiguous. Per germline, CDR1 SEHNR and CDR2 FQNEAQ (reference sequence). The CDR3 spans 15 residues. V lost 1 base and J 1 base, leaving 8 bases between the germline ends. CDR3 in amino acids: CASSLGHFSNQPQHF. The CDR3 DNA reads TGTGCCAGCAGCTTAGGACATTTCAGCAATCAGCCCCAGCATTTT.

This chain uses TRBV21-1 with TRBJ2-3; the listed D gene, TRBD2, was not tested against the DNA. TRBV21-1 is a recognized pseudogene. The CDR3 runs 17 residues. CDR3 bases: TGTGCCAGCAGCATCCCCGGCGCTAGCGGAGCCACAGATACGCAGTATTTT. Its protein product is CASSIPGASGATDTQYF.

In this sample, this clone turned up once. The J gene is TRBJ2-5, the V gene TRBV10-1; D remains ambiguous. V lost 0 bases and J lost 0, with 8 bases in between. In germline, CDR1 is WNHNN, CDR2 SYGVQD (reference sequence). This CDR3 comprises 15 residues. Here the CDR3 reads CASSESRLNQETQYF. CDR3 in DNA: TGCGCCAGCAGTGAGTCGAGGCTCAACCAAGAGACCCAGTACTTC.

The chain carries TRBV28 and TRBJ2-5; no reliable D call. V dropped 6 bases and J dropped 5 bases, with 13 bases sitting between them. This CDR3 is 13 amino acids long. The germline V gene encodes CDR1 MDHEN and CDR2 SYDVKM. The DNA of the CDR3 is TGTGCCAGCAGGAGCCCGGGCTGGGAGACCCAGTACTTC. It specifies CASRSPGWETQYF. Full variable domain (rest looked up from reference TRBV28 and TRBJ2-5): DVKVTQSSRYLVKRTGEKVFLECVQDMDHENMFWYRQDPGLGLRLIYFSYDVKMKEKGDIPEGYSVSREKKERFSLILESASTNQTSMYLCASRSPGWETQYFGPGTRLLVL.

A single count supports this clone. The CDR3, as DNA: TGTGCCAGCAGTCCCGACAGGGGGAATGAAAAACTGTTTTTT. Its protein is CASSPDRGNEKLFF. The chain uses TRBV27 and TRBJ1-4; 9 positions match TRBD1. Germline values: CDR1 MNHEY, CDR2 SMNVEV (reference sequence). Trimming removed 5 bases from V and 5 bases from J; junction bases left unmatched: 3. CDR3 length equals 14 residues.

The chain is built from TRBV4-3 and TRBJ2-7; the D call may be TRBD1 or TRBD2 (5 bases each). From germline, CDR1 is LGHNA and CDR2 YSLEER. The CDR3 spans 15 residues. Deletions cut 4 bases from V and 2 bases from J, with 15 bases between. The CDR3 nucleotides read TGCGCCAGCAGCCCCGGGACGGAGTGGACCTACGAGCAGTACTTC. Amino acids: CASSPGTEWTYEQYF.

This clone was seen only once. The genes are TRBV2 and TRBJ1-3; the D gene is possibly TRBD1 (5 bases). Germline lookup yields CDR1 SNHLY and CDR2 FYNNEI. This CDR3 region has 17 residues. Trimming pared 1 base from V and 2 bases from J, leaving 15 bases between. The CDR3 DNA reads TGTGCCAGCAGTGAAGGCGGGGCTGGGGGGACTGGAAACACCATATATTTT. This gives the protein CASSEGGAGGTGNTIYF. Variable domain in full (rest from reference TRBV2 and TRBJ1-3): EPEVTQTPSHQVTQMGQEVILRCVPISNHLYFYWYRQILGQKVEFLVSFYNNEISEKSEIFDDQFSVERPDGSNFTLKIRSTKLEDSAMYFCASSEGGAGGTGNTIYFGEGSWLTVV.

As regards this clone: This CDR3 is also generated by other DNA sequences in the sample. This chain uses TRBV9 with TRBJ1-2, with D unclear. Germline V gene sequence: CDR1 SGDLS, CDR2 YYNGEE. Trimming shortened V by 3 bases and J by 1 base, and 4 bases separated the two germline ends. The CDR3 extends over 12 amino acids. The CDR3 DNA reads as TGTGCCAGCAGCGGCCGTAACTATGGCTACACCTTC. Residues: CASSGRNYGYTF.

The rearrangement uses TRBV30 and TRBJ1-2, with D unresolved. Germline V lookup: CDR1 GTSNPN, CDR2 SVGIG (reference sequence). Trimming stripped 2 bases from V and 6 bases from J, with 16 bases between. This CDR3 has 14 residues. The CDR3 loop is CAWSRPHYRHGYTF. CDR3 DNA: TGTGCCTGGAGTCGGCCTCATTACCGACATGGCTACACCTTC.

The chain is built from TRBV5-6 and TRBJ2-7, with a possible D match to TRBD2 (5 bases). This CDR3 comprises 14 residues. Trimming left V 4 bases short and J 9 bases short, with 20 bases between. In germline, CDR1 is SGHDT, CDR2 YYEEEE. CDR3 region: CASSLRADDFGQYF. Here the CDR3 DNA reads TGTGCCAGCAGCCTGCGGGCAGACGACTTTGGGCAGTACTTC.

This clone was detected once. The chain links TRBV9 to TRBJ1-2, with a weak D call TRBD1 (5 bases). Germline CDR1 is SGDLS and CDR2 is YYNGEE. The CDR3 loop spans 16 amino acids. Trimming took off 0 bases at V and 6 bases at J, with 18 bases between the two ends. CDR3 amino acids: CASSVAIGGPIDGYTF. CDR3 DNA sequence: TGTGCCAGCAGCGTAGCTATTGGGGGACCGATTGATGGCTACACCTTC.

This clone was detected only once. The chain carries TRBV7-8 and TRBJ1-1; a weak D match, TRBD1 (6 bases). With 0 bases removed from V and 7 bases from J, the gap between germline ends came to 9 bases. CDR1 SGHVS and CDR2 FQNEAQ come from the germline V gene. The length of the CDR3 is 13 residues. CDR3 sequence reads: CASSLAPTGEAFF. The CDR3 DNA follows: TGTGCCAGCAGCTTAGCCCCGACAGGTGAAGCTTTCTTT.

The chain recombines TRBV5-6 with TRBJ2-3; tentatively, D is TRBD1 (6 bases). The ends were cut back, 0 bases at V and 4 bases at J, with 9 bases in the middle. The CDR3 has 14 residues. Germline assignment: CDR1 SGHDT and CDR2 YYEEEE. CDR3 nucleotides: TGTGCCAGCAGCTTGGCGGACAGTCCAGATACGCAGTATTTT. It codes for CASSLADSPDTQYF.

This clone was detected once. The gene calls are TRBV28 and TRBJ2-3; 8 positions match TRBD2. V lost 6 bases and J lost 0; bases outside the gene matches: 5. Germline CDR1 reads MDHEN; CDR2 reads SYDVKM. The CDR3 runs to 15 residues. The CDR3 sequence is CASRGTRGSTDTQYF. DNA of the CDR3: TGTGCCAGCAGGGGGACTAGGGGTAGCACAGATACGCAGTATTTT.

The chain uses TRBV19 and TRBJ2-1; TRBD2 aligns across 7 bases. Looked up from germline, CDR1 is LNHDA and CDR2 is SQIVND (reference sequence). V shed 5 bases and J 8 bases; nucleotides not matched to a gene: 24. The CDR3 length is 19 residues. This chain's CDR3 is CASSPLMLGTTLYGDEQFF. The CDR3 nucleotides are TGTGCCAGTAGTCCCCTTATGTTGGGGACTACCCTATACGGCGATGAGCAGTTCTTC.

The V gene is TRBV29-1, the J gene TRBJ2-5, with a weak D call TRBD2 (5 bases). The end of the DNA fits TRBJ2-7 better, so the J call may be wrong. Per the germline V gene, CDR1 is SQVTM and CDR2 is ANQGSEA. This CDR3 region has 15 residues. CDR3 sequence reads: CSVTGPGSHAYEQYF. For the CDR3, the DNA is TGCAGCGTCACCGGACCGGGGTCACATGCCTACGAGCAGTACTTC.

The gene calls are TRBV27 and TRBJ2-1, with D perhaps TRBD2 (5 bases). V was shortened by 7 bases and J by 2 bases, with 15 bases between the two germline ends. The CDR3 spans 15 residues. The V gene's germline CDR1 is MNHEY and CDR2 SMNVEV (reference sequence). CDR3 sequence: CASTWNGGPYNEQFF. CDR3 DNA sequence: TGTGCCAGCACCTGGAACGGAGGACCCTACAATGAGCAGTTCTTC.

The chain employs TRBV7-9 and TRBJ2-4; D is perhaps TRBD2 (6 bases). CDR3 size: 16 residues. From germline, CDR1 is SEHNR and CDR2 FQNEAQ (reference sequence). Trimming left V 5 bases short and J 8 bases short, with 22 bases between. CDR3 DNA sequence: TGTGCCAGCAGCCCCGCCGGGCCGGCCGGAGGGCACATTCAGTACTTC. It yields the protein CASSPAGPAGGHIQYF.

In the case of this clone: Distinct nucleotide sequences in the sample also encode this CDR3. The rearrangement uses TRBV7-9 and TRBJ2-7; 9 nucleotides align to TRBD1. Trimming cost V 5 bases and J 7 bases; bases outside gene matches: 6. CDR1 and CDR2 (germline): SEHNR, FQNEAQ (reference sequence). CDR3 length: 13 residues. Here the CDR3 DNA reads TGTGCCAGCAGCCCGGGGACAGGGCGGGAGCAGTACTTC. Its translation is CASSPGTGREQYF.

This chain links TRBV9 with TRBJ2-1; 11 bases line up with TRBD2. This CDR3 spans 15 amino acids. The V and J ends lost 3 bases and 12 bases, in that order; junction bases with no gene match: 11. Per the germline V gene, CDR1 is SGDLS and CDR2 is YYNGEE. CDR3 in amino acids: CASSAGTSGIKGQFF. In nucleotides, the CDR3 is TGTGCCAGCAGCGCCGGGACTAGCGGTATCAAAGGGCAGTTCTTC. The full variable domain, with the rest looked up from reference TRBV9 and TRBJ2-1, is DSGVTQTPKHLITATGQRVTLRCSPRSGDLSVYWYQQSLDQGLQFLIQYYNGEERAKGNILERFSAQQFPDLHSELNLSSLELGDSALYFCASSAGTSGIKGQFFGPGTRLTVL.

The J gene is TRBJ1-1, the V gene TRBV29-1, with TRBD1 matching 7 bases. This CDR3 region has 15 residues. V dropped 7 bases and J dropped 0; count of bases not matched to a gene: 11. CDR1 SQVTM and CDR2 ANQGSEA come from the germline V gene. The CDR3 coding sequence is TGCAGCGCATGGGGCACAGGGGTCATGAACACTGAAGCTTTCTTT. Its translation is CSAWGTGVMNTEAFF.

The chain combines TRBV15 with TRBJ2-5; 9 nucleotides agree with TRBD2. V was clipped by 5 bases and J by 0 bases; unmatched bases: 10. Germline values: CDR1 LNHNV, CDR2 YYDKDF (reference sequence). This CDR3 is built from 17 residues. The CDR3 region is CATSYSPGLANQETQYF. For the CDR3, the DNA is TGTGCCACCAGCTATTCACCGGGACTAGCAAACCAAGAGACCCAGTACTTC.

This chain links TRBV19 with TRBJ1-1; D uncertain. Deletions cut 6 bases from V and 1 base from J, with 15 bases between. The CDR3 is 15 residues long. In germline, CDR1 is LNHDA, CDR2 SQIVND (reference sequence). The CDR3 is CASRPHGGGNTEAFF. The CDR3 nucleotides read TGTGCCAGTAGGCCTCATGGAGGAGGGAACACTGAAGCTTTCTTT.

The chain employs TRBV30 and TRBJ2-7, with D perhaps being TRBD1 or TRBD2 (6 bases each). The CDR3 covers 13 residues. V was clipped by 6 bases and J by 2 bases, with 14 bases between them. Germline-derived CDR1 and CDR2 are GTSNPN and SVGIG (reference sequence). CDR3 sequence reads: CACIGGFTYEQYF. As DNA, the CDR3 is TGTGCCTGCATCGGGGGCTTTACCTACGAGCAGTACTTC.